This T cell receptor (beta chain) was found in a study of CD8 T cells in ankylosing spondylitis. Notes on the study in general: Prior literature has documented some motif variants in synovial fluid and blood from reactive arthritis. For ankylosing spondylitis blood, a TCR beta motif of 7 to 9 highly homologous variants appeared characteristic.

A quantitative 5'-RACE method, one with molecular barcodes, was used to make TCR beta libraries. MiXCR was run by TCRdb on the 5' RACE reads, yielding one entry per CDR3 protein. Of fewer than 400,000 distinct CDR3 sequences listed, more than 20% are singletons. With regard to this clonotype: The antigen remains undetermined.

V lost 5 bases to trimming and J lost 3 bases, with 10 bases between them. The length of the CDR3 is 13 residues. Germline loops: CDR1 KGHSH, CDR2 LQKENI. This clonotype was obtained from a male donor with ankylosing spondylitis. The sequencing sample was made of blood, either unsorted or a sorted T cell fraction (not recorded which). The V and J genes are TRBV18 and TRBJ1-1; D may be TRBD1 (5 bases). CDR3 protein: CASSKRGDTEAFF. CDR3 in DNA: TGTGCCAGCTCAAAGCGGGGGGACACTGAAGCTTTCTTT.